Shown below are 9 T cell receptor beta chains from a single sample sequenced in a study of blood T cells in healthy people across ages. Next came a second PCR, run for about 7 to 11 cycles, which used a sample-barcoded 5' primer along with a J-beta primer mix. TCRdb analysed the 5' RACE reads with MiXCR anew, one entry per CDR3 protein. The repertoire has around 1,800,000 distinct CDR3 sequences, around 42% of them found once; the top ten carry roughly 24%. Sample: blood. Source of these receptors: a human donor in good health.

This chain joins TRBV29-1 and TRBJ2-1, with 11 bases aligning to TRBD2. J was trimmed by 8 bases and V by 7 bases; bases with no gene match: 7. Germline assignment: CDR1 SQVTM and CDR2 ANQGSEA. The CDR3 length is 13 residues. The CDR3 DNA sequence: TGCAGCGGAGGGGCACTAGCGGGGGATGAGCAGTTCTTC. It translates to CSGGALAGDEQFF.

The rearrangement joins TRBV28 to TRBJ1-2, with a possible D match to TRBD1 (6 bases). Between the trimmed V and J ends, which lost 8 bases and 5 bases, there was a span of 9 bases. The CDR3 is 11 residues long. CDR1 and CDR2 from the germline V gene are MDHEN and SYDVKM. CDR3 amino acids: CASRGQYGYTF. CDR3 nucleotides: TGTGCCAGCCGAGGACAGTATGGCTACACCTTC.

This rearrangement joins TRBV18 to TRBJ1-1; D perhaps matches TRBD1 (6 bases). The germline CDR1 and CDR2 sequences are KGHSH and LQKENI. The CDR3 contains 16 residues. Trimming removed 3 bases from V and 0 bases from J, with 14 bases in between. Here the CDR3 DNA reads TGTGCCAGCTCACCCCCAGGGGCCCTGATGAACACTGAAGCTTTCTTT. It encodes CASSPPGALMNTEAFF.

As concerns this clonotype: This may stem from a read error, because a much larger clone lies one nucleotide away. V and J are TRBV5-5 and TRBJ1-2; a possible D gene is TRBD1 (6 bases). Trimming left V 7 bases short and J 7 bases short, with 23 bases between. The V gene's germline CDR1 is SGHKS and CDR2 YYEKEE (reference sequence). The CDR3 has 15 residues. Written as DNA, the CDR3 is TGTGCCAGCGGCTCCGATGGGGGGGCTCGGACTGGCTACACCTTC. Its protein is CASGSDGGARTGYTF.

This clonotype occurred a few times. The genes are TRBV6-1 and TRBJ2-5; 9 bases agree with TRBD1. V shed 6 bases and J 5 bases; nucleotides not matched to a gene: 16. This CDR3 spans 17 amino acids. CDR1 is MNHNS and CDR2 is SASEGT in the germline V gene. DNA of the CDR3: TGTGCCAGCAGAGTGCCGATACAGGGGGCTTCTAGGGAGACCCAGTACTTC. Encoded protein: CASRVPIQGASRETQYF.

This clonotype has more than one count but fewer than ten. The V call is TRBV5-1, the J call TRBJ1-2, with 8 bases identical to TRBD1. The CDR3 spans 16 residues. Losses at the gene ends were 4 bases for V and 4 bases for J; bases not matched to a gene: 12. CDR1 SGHRS and CDR2 YFSETQ come from the germline V gene. As DNA, the CDR3 is TGCGCCAGCAGCCTAAAAACCGGGACAGGCTTCTATGGCTACACCTTC. It translates to CASSLKTGTGFYGYTF.

This chain connects TRBV4-1 to TRBJ2-5, with TRBD1 matching 8 bases. The DNA matches TRBJ2-7 better at its end, which makes the J call doubtful. CDR1 and CDR2 (germline): MGHRA, YSYEKL. The CDR3 length is 18 residues. CDR3 coding DNA: TGCGCCAGCAGCCAATTCGTCCCAGGACAGGGCCTTAGTTACGAGCAGTACTTC. This translates into CASSQFVPGQGLSYEQYF.

The chain has TRBV10-3 and TRBJ2-3; 8 nucleotides line up with TRBD1. Germline V gene sequence: CDR1 ENHRY, CDR2 SYGVKD. V shed 6 bases and J 4 bases; nucleotides not matched to a gene: 3. This CDR3 is 13 amino acids long. CDR3 loop: CAISTGGADTQYF. As DNA, the CDR3 is TGTGCCATCAGCACAGGGGGTGCAGATACGCAGTATTTT.

J is TRBJ2-5 and V is TRBV5-1; D may be TRBD1 or TRBD2 (6 bases each). V lost 3 bases, J lost 6 bases, and 21 bases lay in between. Germline V gene data show CDR1 as SGHRS and CDR2 as YFSETQ. The CDR3 contains 16 residues. DNA of the CDR3: TGCGCCAGCAGCTGGATAGGGGCAGGGGAGGCGAAGACCCAGTACTTC. Translation gives CASSWIGAGEAKTQYF.